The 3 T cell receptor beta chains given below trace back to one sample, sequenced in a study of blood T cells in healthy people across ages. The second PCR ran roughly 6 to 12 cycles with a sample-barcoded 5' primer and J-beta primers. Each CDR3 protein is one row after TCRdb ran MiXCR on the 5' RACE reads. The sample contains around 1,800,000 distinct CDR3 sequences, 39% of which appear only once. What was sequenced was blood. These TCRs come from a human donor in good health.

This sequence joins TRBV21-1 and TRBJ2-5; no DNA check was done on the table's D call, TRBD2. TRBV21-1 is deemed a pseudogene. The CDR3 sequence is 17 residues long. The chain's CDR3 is CASSRVGLAGPQETQYF. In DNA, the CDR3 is TGTGCCAGCTCTAGAGTGGGACTAGCGGGACCTCAAGAGACCCAGTACTTC.

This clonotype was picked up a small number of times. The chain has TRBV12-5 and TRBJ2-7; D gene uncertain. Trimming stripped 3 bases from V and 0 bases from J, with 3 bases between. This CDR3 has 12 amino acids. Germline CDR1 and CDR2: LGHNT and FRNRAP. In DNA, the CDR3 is TGTGCTAGTGGTTTACTCTCCTACGAGCAGTACTTC. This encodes CASGLLSYEQYF.

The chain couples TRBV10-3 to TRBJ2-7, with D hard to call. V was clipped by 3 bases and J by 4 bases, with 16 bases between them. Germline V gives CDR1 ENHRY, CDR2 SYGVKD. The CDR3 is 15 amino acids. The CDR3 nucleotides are TGTGCCATCAGTGAATCTTCGAGATCCGAGTACGAGCAGTACTTC. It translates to CAISESSRSEYEQYF.